The 17 T cell receptor beta chains reported below all come from one sample, sequenced in a study of cytomegalovirus exposure and HLA in healthy donors. PCR involved 60 Vbeta and 13 Jbeta primers. TCRdb's table, derived via immunoSEQ multiplex PCR, lists solely in-frame clones and lacks some. The sample contains some 120,000 clones, around three quarters of which appear only once. The sample comprised PBMCs. Receptor source: a woman between 18 and 29 years old in good health and CMV-seropositive.

The rearrangement joins TRBV5-1 to TRBJ2-7; no clear D gene. The CDR3 totals 13 residues. Germline V gene data show CDR1 as SGHRS and CDR2 as YFSETQ. Trimming took 1 base from V and 1 from J, leaving 6 bases between them. The CDR3 loop is CASSLFRSYEQYF. The CDR3 DNA is TGCGCCAGCAGCTTGTTTAGATCCTACGAGCAGTACTTC. Full variable domain (rest looked up from reference TRBV5-1 and TRBJ2-7): KAGVTQTPRYLIKTRGQQVTLSCSPISGHRSVSWYQQTPGQGLQFLFEYFSETQRNKGNFPGRFSGRQFSNSRSEMNVSTLELGDSALYLCASSLFRSYEQYFGPGTRLTVT.

This chain links TRBV6-5 with TRBJ2-3; a possible D gene is TRBD1 (6 bases). The ends were cut back, 11 bases at V and 0 bases at J, with 15 bases in the middle. Germline lookup yields CDR1 MNHEY and CDR2 SVGAGI. The CDR3 spans 14 residues. The CDR3 DNA reads as TGTGCCGTACGAGGGGGAGCTAGCACAGATACGCAGTATTTT. It codes for CAVRGGASTDTQYF.

The rearrangement joins TRBV7-6 to TRBJ2-5; a weak D match, TRBD2 (6 bases). The CDR3 is made up of 13 amino acids. CDR1 and CDR2 (germline): SGHVS, FNYEAQ. Trimming removed 5 bases at V and 5 bases at J, with 12 bases between. CDR3 protein: CASSAGRAETQYF. The CDR3 region has the DNA TGTGCCAGCAGCGCGGGACGCGCCGAGACCCAGTACTTC.

This chain joins TRBV28 and TRBJ1-2; D perhaps matches TRBD1 (5 bases). Germline V lookup: CDR1 MDHEN, CDR2 SYDVKM. Between the trimmed V and J ends, which lost 6 bases and 6 bases, there was a span of 11 bases. This CDR3 region has 12 residues. This CDR3 is CASSLLRDGYTF. Written as DNA, the CDR3 is TGTGCCAGCAGCCTCCTCAGGGATGGCTACACCTTC.

This chain connects TRBV5-6 to TRBJ2-2; 10 bases map to TRBD2. J was trimmed by 10 bases and V by 6 bases; bases with no gene match: 12. Per the germline V gene, CDR1 is SGHDT and CDR2 is YYEEEE. CDR3 length: 15 amino acids. The CDR3 is CASNRGPSGSVELFF. In DNA form, the CDR3 reads TGTGCCAGCAACCGAGGGCCTAGCGGGAGTGTGGAGCTGTTTTTT.

For this clone: The same CDR3 is also encoded by other DNA sequences in this sample. This sequence joins TRBV19 and TRBJ1-5; D may be TRBD1 (5 bases). Trimming cost V 1 base and J 1 base, with 5 bases left between them. In germline, CDR1 is LNHDA, CDR2 SQIVND (reference sequence). The CDR3 extends over 14 amino acids. The CDR3 is CASSIGQSNQPQHF. CDR3 sequence (DNA): TGTGCCAGTAGTATAGGACAGAGCAATCAGCCCCAGCATTTT.

The gene calls are TRBV6-1 and TRBJ1-5, with 9 bases fitting TRBD1. CDR1 and CDR2 (germline): MNHNS, SASEGT. CDR3 length: 15 amino acids. The V and J ends lost 5 bases and 7 bases, in that order; junction bases with no gene match: 9. This CDR3 is CASSSTGGEWQPQHF. The CDR3 bases are TGTGCCAGCAGTTCTACAGGGGGCGAGTGGCAGCCCCAGCATTTT.

The gene calls are TRBV19 and TRBJ1-2; D ambiguous. V was pared by 5 bases and J by 7 bases, with 14 bases between. The length of the CDR3 is 13 residues. From germline, CDR1 is LNHDA and CDR2 SQIVND (reference sequence). CDR3 protein: CASSGGESFGYTF. The CDR3 DNA reads as TGTGCCAGTAGTGGCGGGGAGTCCTTTGGCTACACCTTC.

The chain employs TRBV14 and TRBJ2-7; tentative D call: TRBD2 (7 bases). Trimming shortened V by 3 bases and J by 2 bases, and 14 bases separated the two germline ends. CDR1 is SGHDN, CDR2 FVKESK, per germline. This CDR3 contains 15 residues. This CDR3 reads CASSQVGGVAYEQYF. The CDR3 coding sequence is TGTGCCAGCAGCCAGGTAGGGGGGGTAGCCTACGAGCAGTACTTC.

The V call is TRBV13, the J call TRBJ2-2; possible D gene TRBD1, 5 bases. Trimming took 2 bases from V and 8 from J, leaving 9 bases between them. CDR3 length: 13 amino acids. The germline V gene encodes CDR1 PRHDT and CDR2 FYEKMQ (reference sequence). For the CDR3, the DNA is TGTGCCAGCAGCTTACAGGGAAAGGGGGAGCTGTTTTTT. Translation gives CASSLQGKGELFF.

The rearrangement uses TRBV19 and TRBJ1-5; 9 positions match TRBD1. Germline CDR1 LNHDA, CDR2 SQIVND (reference sequence). Losses at the gene ends were 3 bases for V and 6 bases for J; bases not matched to a gene: 6. This CDR3 spans 15 amino acids. CDR3 region: CASSMRDRVSQPQHF. The CDR3 DNA sequence: TGTGCCAGTAGTATGCGGGACAGGGTGAGTCAGCCCCAGCATTTT.

The CDR3 DNA reads as TGTGCCAGCAGTTTATCGGGACAGCCCTACGAGCAGTACTTC. Translated, it gives CASSLSGQPYEQYF. V is TRBV27 and J is TRBJ2-7; TRBD1 aligns across 7 bases. Germline lookup yields CDR1 MNHEY and CDR2 SMNVEV (reference sequence). The CDR3 is 14 amino acids. The J segment lost 2 bases and the V segment lost 0 bases, leaving 1 base of the junction unmatched.

The rearrangement links TRBV5-1 to TRBJ1-5; 8 bases are a match to TRBD1. Germline loops: CDR1 SGHRS, CDR2 YFSETQ. V lost 0 bases, J lost 2 bases, and 16 bases stayed unmatched. The CDR3 is 20 amino acids. The CDR3 region is CASSLGRTGNDWWGNQPQHF. In DNA, the CDR3 is TGCGCCAGCAGCTTGGGTCGGACAGGGAATGATTGGTGGGGCAATCAGCCCCAGCATTTT.

As for this clone: Relative to the germline gene, one junction end is altered; a read error may explain this. The J gene is TRBJ2-7, the V gene TRBV7-7; 7 bases map to TRBD1. This CDR3 is built from 15 residues. CDR1 SSHAT and CDR2 FNYEAQ come from the germline V gene (reference sequence). The CDR3 DNA sequence: TGTGCTAGCAGCTACCGACAGGGATTCTCCTACGAGCAGTACTTC. Translation gives CASSYRQGFSYEQYF.

The rearrangement links TRBV5-1 to TRBJ2-5; 15 bases align to TRBD2. The CDR3 is made up of 18 amino acids. Trimming removed 4 bases from V and 2 bases from J; junction bases left unmatched: 9. CDR1 and CDR2 from the germline V gene are SGHRS and YFSETQ. The CDR3: CASSPRGLAGGPQETQYF. Written as DNA, the CDR3 is TGCGCCAGCAGCCCGAGGGGACTAGCGGGAGGTCCGCAAGAGACCCAGTACTTC.

In nucleotides, the CDR3 is TGTGCCAGCAGTTTATTCGGGCGGTTAGGGCAGGGAAATTCACCCCTCCACTTT. The encoded protein is CASSLFGRLGQGNSPLHF. The chain uses TRBV27 and TRBJ1-6, with D possibly being TRBD1 (5 bases). CDR1 is MNHEY, CDR2 SMNVEV, per germline (reference sequence). There are 18 residues in the CDR3. The ends were cut back, 1 base at V and 7 bases at J, with 20 bases in the middle.

V is TRBV2 and J is TRBJ2-5; 7 nucleotides agree with TRBD2. Per the germline V gene, CDR1 is SNHLY and CDR2 is FYNNEI. CDR3 length: 14 residues. The V and J ends lost 3 bases and 4 bases, in that order; junction bases with no gene match: 5. The CDR3 loop reads CASSDRTSRETQYF. The CDR3 nucleotides read TGTGCCAGCAGTGATAGGACTAGTAGAGAGACCCAGTACTTC.